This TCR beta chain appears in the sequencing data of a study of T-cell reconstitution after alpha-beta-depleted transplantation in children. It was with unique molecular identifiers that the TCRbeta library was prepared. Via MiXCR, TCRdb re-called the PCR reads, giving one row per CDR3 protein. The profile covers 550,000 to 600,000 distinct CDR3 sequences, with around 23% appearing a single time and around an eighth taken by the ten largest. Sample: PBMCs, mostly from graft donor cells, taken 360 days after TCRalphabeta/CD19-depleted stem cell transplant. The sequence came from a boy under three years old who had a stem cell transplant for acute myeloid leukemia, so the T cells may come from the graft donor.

The CDR3 loop reads CSASPELAKNIQYF. The CDR3 DNA is TGCAGTGCTAGTCCCGAACTAGCCAAAAACATTCAGTACTTC. The chain joins TRBV20-1 to TRBJ2-4; no reliable D call. The V end was cut by 3 bases, the J end by 0 bases, with 9 bases between. Germline CDR1 is DFQATT and CDR2 is SNEGSKA (reference sequence). The CDR3 has 14 residues.